The 21 T cell receptor beta chains in this list originate from one sample, sequenced in a study of CD8+ T cells in alopecia areata. The treatment here: oral pan-JAK inhibitor, 5-10 mg twice daily. Following RNA extraction, reverse transcription yielded cDNA that acted as the sequencing template. Using immunoSEQ multiplex PCR, the repertoire was profiled, and TCRdb retains in-frame clones only, with some absent. The profile shows more than 150,000 clones, more than 55% of them singletons. Sequencing used CD4+ T cells sorted from blood, obtained at week 4, from a patient treated with tofacitinib. The receptors here all came from a human donor with alopecia areata.

The rearrangement links TRBV4-1 to TRBJ2-2, with unresolved D. Germline values: CDR1 MGHRA, CDR2 YSYEKL. This CDR3 has 14 amino acids. With 3 bases removed from V and 6 bases from J, the gap between germline ends came to 11 bases. CDR3 amino acids: CASSHRLWAGELFF. Written as DNA, the CDR3 is TGCGCCAGCAGCCACAGGTTGTGGGCCGGGGAGCTGTTTTTT.

This clone was recorded a few times. One end of the junction varies from germline; a read error may be responsible. The chain employs TRBV11-2 and TRBJ2-5, with 10 bases that match TRBD2. Per germline, CDR1 SGHAT and CDR2 FQNNGV. The CDR3 spans 15 residues. CDR3 bases: TGTGCCAGCAGCCCAAGGACACAGCTAGCGGGGGTGCTACACTTC. It encodes CASSPRTQLAGVLHF.

The chain has TRBV5-1 and TRBJ1-1, with 9 bases that match TRBD1. The CDR3 consists of 13 residues. With 2 bases clipped from V and 8 bases from J, the junction kept 4 bases outside the gene matches. CDR1 is SGHRS, CDR2 YFSETQ, per germline. CDR3 loop: CASSLVTGGEAFF. As DNA, the CDR3 is TGCGCCAGCAGCTTAGTCACAGGGGGCGAAGCTTTCTTT.

This clone has more than one count but fewer than ten. The rearrangement links TRBV2 to TRBJ1-2; 7 bases are shared with TRBD1. Germline CDR1 SNHLY, CDR2 FYNNEI. J lost 8 bases, V lost 5 bases, and 2 bases had no gene match. CDR3 length: 11 amino acids. The CDR3 reads CASSNRGGYTF. The CDR3 DNA sequence: TGTGCCAGCAGTAACAGGGGAGGCTACACCTTC.

V and J are TRBV25-1 and TRBJ2-7; D not resolved. The CDR3 totals 11 residues. V was cut by 10 bases and J by 3 bases, with 10 bases left in between. Germline V lookup: CDR1 MGHDK, CDR2 SYGVNS. The CDR3 coding sequence is TGTGCCACCCGGAAAAACTACGAGCAGTACTTC. Translation gives CATRKNYEQYF.

The rearrangement joins TRBV29-1 to TRBJ2-3; D is uncertain. CDR3 length: 14 amino acids. Between the trimmed V and J ends, which lost 1 base and 0 bases, there was a span of 8 bases. CDR1 and CDR2 (germline): SQVTM, ANQGSEA. CDR3 loop: CSVEGQVSTDTQYF. CDR3 coding DNA: TGCAGCGTTGAAGGCCAGGTTAGCACAGATACGCAGTATTTT.

The V call is TRBV21-1, the J call TRBJ1-1. TRBV21-1 is flagged as a pseudogene. The CDR3 loop spans 11 amino acids. The CDR3 DNA reads as TGTGCCAGCGAGGAGGCCACTGAAGCTTTCTTT. As protein: CASEEATEAFF.

This chain connects TRBV18 to TRBJ1-1, with D possibly matching TRBD1 (5 bases). Germline V CDR1 and CDR2: KGHSH, LQKENI. The CDR3 loop spans 14 amino acids. Trimming pared 2 bases from V and 1 base from J, leaving 8 bases between. The CDR3 nucleotides read TGTGCCAGCTCACCATCTACAGGGAACACTGAAGCTTTCTTT. It encodes CASSPSTGNTEAFF.

The rearrangement joins TRBV29-1 to TRBJ1-2; no reliable D call. Germline values: CDR1 SQVTM, CDR2 ANQGSEA. V gave up 2 bases and J gave up 3 bases, with 7 bases separating them. The CDR3 has 12 residues. The DNA for the CDR3 is TGCAGCGTTGAACTGAGAGACTATGGCTACACCTTC. Amino acid sequence: CSVELRDYGYTF.

This chain's CDR3 is CASSFDYYHEQFF. The CDR3 coding sequence is TGTGCCAGCAGTTTTGACTATTATCATGAGCAGTTCTTC. The V and J genes are TRBV6-5 and TRBJ2-1; weak D call: TRBD2 (5 bases). Trimming pared 4 bases from V and 8 bases from J, leaving 12 bases between. This CDR3 spans 13 amino acids. Germline CDR1 and CDR2: MNHEY and SVGAGI.

This chain connects TRBV4-2 to TRBJ1-2; D may be TRBD1 (6 bases). Germline lookup yields CDR1 LGHNA and CDR2 YNFKEQ. V was clipped by 0 bases and J by 4 bases, with 15 bases between them. This CDR3 spans 16 amino acids. The CDR3 loop is CASSQDVQGSAYGYTF. In DNA form, the CDR3 reads TGTGCCAGCAGCCAAGATGTTCAGGGGTCCGCCTATGGCTACACCTTC.

This clone was recorded a few times. The V and J genes are TRBV2 and TRBJ1-2; no clear D. CDR1 SNHLY and CDR2 FYNNEI come from the germline V gene. This CDR3 is built from 15 residues. V lost 3 bases to trimming and J lost 6 bases, with 17 bases between them. CDR3 sequence reads: CASSDGGREWDGYTF. The CDR3 bases are TGTGCCAGCAGTGACGGAGGGAGGGAATGGGATGGCTACACCTTC.

This chain links TRBV5-1 with TRBJ2-5; TRBD2 matches at 8 bases. The CDR3 covers 14 residues. From germline, CDR1 is SGHRS and CDR2 YFSETQ. Trimming removed 5 bases from V and 4 bases from J; junction bases left unmatched: 7. The CDR3 reads CASRSGGAVETQYF. In nucleotides, the CDR3 is TGCGCCAGCAGATCCGGGGGGGCCGTAGAGACCCAGTACTTC.

The rearrangement joins TRBV27 to TRBJ1-6; D uncertain. The length of the CDR3 is 13 residues. Germline V gene lookup returns CDR1 MNHEY and CDR2 SMNVEV (reference sequence). V lost 2 bases to trimming and J lost 10 bases, with 9 bases between them. In nucleotides, the CDR3 is TGTGCCAGCAGTTTAGAGCGGTTGTCACCCCTCCACTTT. The encoded protein is CASSLERLSPLHF.

This chain links TRBV6-5 with TRBJ1-2; the D gene is possibly TRBD1 (5 bases). Trimming removed 8 bases from V and 5 bases from J, with 18 bases in between. Per the germline V gene, CDR1 is MNHEY and CDR2 is SVGAGI. CDR3 size: 14 residues. This CDR3 is CASALSRDGYGYTF. CDR3 bases: TGTGCCAGCGCATTGTCCCGGGACGGGTATGGCTACACCTTC.

The J gene is TRBJ2-5, the V gene TRBV27; the match to TRBD1 covers 12 bases. In germline, CDR1 is MNHEY, CDR2 SMNVEV (reference sequence). There are 17 residues in the CDR3. V lost 3 bases and J lost 5; bases outside the gene matches: 10. CDR3 region: CASSFEGTGGPWETQYF. The CDR3 bases are TGTGCCAGCAGTTTCGAAGGGACAGGGGGCCCATGGGAGACCCAGTACTTC.

The chain employs TRBV29-1 and TRBJ2-3; D remains ambiguous. Trimming left V 4 bases short and J 9 bases short, with 8 bases between. There are 10 residues in the CDR3. Per the germline V gene, CDR1 is SQVTM and CDR2 is ANQGSEA. The CDR3 sequence: CSVASQTQYF. CDR3 sequence (DNA): TGCAGCGTTGCGAGCCAGACGCAGTATTTT.

In DNA form, the CDR3 reads TGTGCCAGCTCCCCCGACAGAACCAATGAGCAGTTCTTC. This gives the protein CASSPDRTNEQFF. The gene calls are TRBV18 and TRBJ2-1; D may be TRBD1 (5 bases). From germline, CDR1 is KGHSH and CDR2 LQKENI. This CDR3 spans 13 amino acids. V lost 6 bases and J 6 bases, leaving 12 bases between the germline ends.

The chain recombines TRBV4-2 with TRBJ1-1; 10 nucleotides match TRBD1. CDR1 and CDR2 (germline): LGHNA, YNFKEQ. The CDR3 has 15 residues. V lost 2 bases, J lost 6 bases, and 6 bases stayed unmatched. The CDR3 here is CASSQPDRGQSEAFF. For the CDR3, the DNA is TGTGCCAGCAGCCAACCCGACAGGGGGCAGTCTGAAGCTTTCTTT.

This clone showed up just a few times. The J gene is TRBJ2-3, the V gene TRBV5-1, with D hard to call. The CDR3 extends over 15 amino acids. CDR1 SGHRS and CDR2 YFSETQ come from the germline V gene. V was clipped by 0 bases and J by 6 bases, with 14 bases between them. CDR3 in amino acids: CASSLEGPQADTQYF. The CDR3 nucleotides read TGCGCCAGCAGCTTGGAAGGACCCCAAGCTGATACGCAGTATTTT.

This clone was seen a handful of times. This rearrangement joins TRBV9 to TRBJ1-4; a weak D match, TRBD1 (5 bases). Between the trimmed V and J ends, which lost 4 bases and 13 bases, there was a span of 23 bases. CDR3 length equals 15 residues. Germline assignment: CDR1 SGDLS and CDR2 YYNGEE. CDR3 sequence reads: CASSHLPTEESVLFF. The CDR3 DNA sequence: TGTGCCAGCAGCCACCTCCCGACAGAAGAATCGGTACTGTTTTTT.